The text below deals with one TCR beta chain. Germline V lookup: CDR1 SQVTM, CDR2 ANQGSEA. CDR3 size: 14 residues. Trimming stripped 6 bases from V and 1 base from J, with 15 bases between. The data belong to a study of T-cell memory formation after mild COVID-19. Study details: In these data, TCR clusters were largely donor specific.

TCRdb recomputed calls from the 5' RACE reads with MiXCR, one row per CDR3 protein. The top ten clones hold more than 10% of a sample with under 200,000 distinct CDR3 sequences, around a third of them seen once. What was sequenced was PBMCs or a T cell subset sorted from them (not recorded which). The chain is built from TRBV29-1 and TRBJ1-1, with D tentatively TRBD1 (6 bases). The sequence came from an adult woman who had mild COVID-19 (a few samples of this study predate the infection). Cell type and time point are not known. CDR3 sequence (DNA): TGCAGCGTGGAACTACAGGGCCGGAACACTGAAGCTTTCTTT. Its protein is CSVELQGRNTEAFF.